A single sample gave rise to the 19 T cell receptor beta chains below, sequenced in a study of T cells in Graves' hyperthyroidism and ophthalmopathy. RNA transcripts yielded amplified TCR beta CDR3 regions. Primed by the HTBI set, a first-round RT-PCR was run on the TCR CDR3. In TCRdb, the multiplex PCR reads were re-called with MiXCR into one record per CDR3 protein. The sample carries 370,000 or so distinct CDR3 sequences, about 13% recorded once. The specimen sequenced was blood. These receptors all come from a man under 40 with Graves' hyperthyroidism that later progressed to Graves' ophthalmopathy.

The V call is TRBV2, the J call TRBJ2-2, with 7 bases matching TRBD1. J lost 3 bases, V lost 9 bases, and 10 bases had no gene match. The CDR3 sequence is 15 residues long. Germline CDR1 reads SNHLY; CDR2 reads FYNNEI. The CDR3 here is CASTRDRIYTGELFF. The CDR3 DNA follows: TGTGCCAGTACCCGGGACAGAATATACACCGGGGAGCTGTTTTTT.

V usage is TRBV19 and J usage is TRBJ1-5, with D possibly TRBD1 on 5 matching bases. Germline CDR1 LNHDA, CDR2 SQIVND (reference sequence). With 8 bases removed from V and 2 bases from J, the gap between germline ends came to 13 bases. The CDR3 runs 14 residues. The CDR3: CASYQGWGNQPQHF. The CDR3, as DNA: TGTGCCAGTTACCAGGGCTGGGGCAATCAGCCCCAGCATTTT.

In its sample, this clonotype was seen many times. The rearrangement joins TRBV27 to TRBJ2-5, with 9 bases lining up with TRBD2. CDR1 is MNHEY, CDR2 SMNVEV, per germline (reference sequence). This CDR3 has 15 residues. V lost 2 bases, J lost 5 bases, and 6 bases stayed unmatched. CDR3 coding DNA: TGTGCCAGCAGTTTAATCGCGGGGGGGTTGGAGACCCAGTACTTC. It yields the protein CASSLIAGGLETQYF.

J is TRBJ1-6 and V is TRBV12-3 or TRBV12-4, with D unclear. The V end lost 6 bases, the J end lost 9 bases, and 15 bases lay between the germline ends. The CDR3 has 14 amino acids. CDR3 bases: TGTGCCAGCAGCCCCGATAGGATAGGTTCACCCCTCCACTTT. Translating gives CASSPDRIGSPLHF.

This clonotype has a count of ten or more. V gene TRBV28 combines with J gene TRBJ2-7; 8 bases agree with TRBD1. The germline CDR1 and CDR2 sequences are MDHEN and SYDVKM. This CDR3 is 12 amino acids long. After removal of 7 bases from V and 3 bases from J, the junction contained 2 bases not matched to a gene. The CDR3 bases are TGTGCCAGCAACGACAGGGGCTACGAGCAGTACTTC. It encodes CASNDRGYEQYF.

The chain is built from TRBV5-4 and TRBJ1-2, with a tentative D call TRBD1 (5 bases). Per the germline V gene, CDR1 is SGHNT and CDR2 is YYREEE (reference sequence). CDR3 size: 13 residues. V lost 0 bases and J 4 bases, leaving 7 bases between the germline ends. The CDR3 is CASSLEGVYGYTF. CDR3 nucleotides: TGTGCCAGCAGCTTGGAAGGGGTCTATGGCTACACCTTC.

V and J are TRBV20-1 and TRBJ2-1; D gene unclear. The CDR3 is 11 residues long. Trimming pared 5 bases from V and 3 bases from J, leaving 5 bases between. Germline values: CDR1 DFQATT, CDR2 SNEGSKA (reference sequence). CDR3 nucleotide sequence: TGCAGTGCTCCGAACTACAATGAGCAGTTCTTC. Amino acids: CSAPNYNEQFF.

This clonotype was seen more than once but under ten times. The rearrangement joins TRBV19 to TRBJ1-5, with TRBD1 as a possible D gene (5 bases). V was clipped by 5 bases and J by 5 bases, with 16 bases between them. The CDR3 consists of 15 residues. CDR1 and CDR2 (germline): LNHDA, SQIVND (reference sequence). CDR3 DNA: TGTGCCAGTAGTCGGGAGGCCAGGGCCCATCAGCCCCAGCATTTT. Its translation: CASSREARAHQPQHF.

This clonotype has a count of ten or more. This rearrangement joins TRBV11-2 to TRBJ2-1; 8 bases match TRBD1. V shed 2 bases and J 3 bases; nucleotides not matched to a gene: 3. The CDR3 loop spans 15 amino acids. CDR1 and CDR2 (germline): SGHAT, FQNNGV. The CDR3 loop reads CASSLRGQGYNEQFF. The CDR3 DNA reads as TGTGCCAGCAGCTTACGAGGACAGGGCTACAATGAGCAGTTCTTC. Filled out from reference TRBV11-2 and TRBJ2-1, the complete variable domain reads EAGVAQSPRYKIIEKRQSVAFWCNPISGHATLYWYQQILGQGPKLLIQFQNNGVVDDSQLPKDRFSAERLKGVDSTLKIQPAKLEDSAVYLCASSLRGQGYNEQFFGPGTRLTVL.

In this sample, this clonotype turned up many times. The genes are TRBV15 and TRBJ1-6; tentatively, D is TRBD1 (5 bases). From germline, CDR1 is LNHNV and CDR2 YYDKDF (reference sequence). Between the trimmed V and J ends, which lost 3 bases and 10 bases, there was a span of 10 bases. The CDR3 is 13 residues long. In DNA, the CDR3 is TGTGCCACCAGCAGCCAGGGCGGCTCACCCCTCCACTTT. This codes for CATSSQGGSPLHF.

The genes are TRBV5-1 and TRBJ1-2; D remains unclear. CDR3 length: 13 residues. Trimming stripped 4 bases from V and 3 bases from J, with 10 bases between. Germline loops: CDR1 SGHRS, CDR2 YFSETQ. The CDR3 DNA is TGCGCCAGCAGCCGAGGAGACTACTATGGCTACACCTTC. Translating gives CASSRGDYYGYTF.

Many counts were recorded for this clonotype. The CDR3 here is CASSEHGTASSEQFF. The CDR3, as DNA: TGTGCCAGCAGCGAACACGGGACAGCCTCAAGTGAGCAGTTCTTC. The chain recombines TRBV11-2 with TRBJ2-1, with 7 bases matching TRBD1. Germline CDR1 SGHAT, CDR2 FQNNGV. This CDR3 is 15 amino acids long. The V gene end was trimmed by 5 bases and the J gene end by 9 bases; junction bases not matched to a gene: 13.

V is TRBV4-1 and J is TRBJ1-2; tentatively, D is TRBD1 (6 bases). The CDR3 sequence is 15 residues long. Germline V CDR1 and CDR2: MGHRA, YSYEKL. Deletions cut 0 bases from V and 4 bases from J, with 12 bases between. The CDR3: CASSQDRGLSYGYTF. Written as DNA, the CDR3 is TGCGCCAGCAGCCAAGATCGGGGGCTTAGCTATGGCTACACCTTC.

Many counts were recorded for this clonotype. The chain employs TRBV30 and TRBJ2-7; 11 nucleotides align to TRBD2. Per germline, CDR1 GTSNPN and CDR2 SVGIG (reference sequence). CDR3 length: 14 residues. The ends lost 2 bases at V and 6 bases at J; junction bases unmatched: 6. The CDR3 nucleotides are TGTGCCTGGAGTAGCGCTAGCGGGGGGTTCGAGCAGTACTTC. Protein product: CAWSSASGGFEQYF. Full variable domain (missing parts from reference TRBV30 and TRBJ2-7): SQTIHQWPATLVQPVGSPLSLECTVEGTSNPNLYWYRQAAGRGLQLLFYSVGIGQISSEVPQNLSASRPQDRQFILSSKKLLLSDSGFYLCAWSSASGGFEQYFGPGTRLTVT.

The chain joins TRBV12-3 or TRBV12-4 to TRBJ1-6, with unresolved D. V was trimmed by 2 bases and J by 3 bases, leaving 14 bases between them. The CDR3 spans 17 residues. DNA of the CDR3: TGTGCCAGCAGTTTATCCGGGTTCGGAGTCTATAATTCACCCCTCCACTTT. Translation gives CASSLSGFGVYNSPLHF.

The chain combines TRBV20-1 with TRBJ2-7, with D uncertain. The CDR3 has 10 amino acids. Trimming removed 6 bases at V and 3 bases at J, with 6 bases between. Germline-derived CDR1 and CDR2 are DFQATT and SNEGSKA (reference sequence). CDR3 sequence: CSAPLYEQYF. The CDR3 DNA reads TGCAGTGCCCCCCTCTACGAGCAGTACTTC.

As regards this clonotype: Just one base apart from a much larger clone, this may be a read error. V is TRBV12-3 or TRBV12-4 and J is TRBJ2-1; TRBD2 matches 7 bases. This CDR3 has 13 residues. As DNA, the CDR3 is TGTGTCAGCAGTTCGGGGGGTAAGAATGAGCAGTTCTTC. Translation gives CVSSSGGKNEQFF.

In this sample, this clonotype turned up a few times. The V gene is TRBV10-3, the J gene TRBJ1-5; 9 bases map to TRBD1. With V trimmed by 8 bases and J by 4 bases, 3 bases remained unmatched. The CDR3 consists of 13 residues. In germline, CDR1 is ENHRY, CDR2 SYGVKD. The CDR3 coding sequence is TGTGCCATCGGGGACAGGGAGAATCAGCCCCAGCATTTT. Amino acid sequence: CAIGDRENQPQHF.

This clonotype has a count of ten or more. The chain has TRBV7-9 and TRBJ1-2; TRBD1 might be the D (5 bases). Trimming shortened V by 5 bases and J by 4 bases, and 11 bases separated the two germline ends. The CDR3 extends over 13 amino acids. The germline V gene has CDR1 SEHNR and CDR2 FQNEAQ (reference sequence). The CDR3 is CASSMGRIYGYTF. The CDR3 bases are TGTGCCAGCAGCATGGGACGGATCTATGGCTACACCTTC.